Sequencing of this TCR beta chain was carried out in a study of T cell responses to AZD1222 COVID-19 vaccine. Profiled with immunoSEQ multiplex PCR; TCRdb holds only in-frame clones, not every one. The data hold approximately 140,000 clones, with 90% to 95% observed a single time. Germline CDR1 KGHDR, CDR2 SFDVKD. The CDR3 loop spans 12 amino acids. V was trimmed by 3 bases and J by 10 bases, leaving 9 bases between them. Study-wide findings and caveats: Dominant CD4 TCR responses targeted spike regions 160-218 and 743-854. In a largely white British group with more females than males, clonal diversity was possibly underestimated.

Turning to this clone: The antigen is undetermined.

The sequencing here drew on peripheral blood, taken on day 0 of AZD1222 vaccination. The chain combines TRBV24-1 with TRBJ2-1; maybe TRBD1 (6 bases). The receptor was isolated from an adult in good health. In DNA, the CDR3 is TGTGCCACCAGTGATCACAGGGACGAGCAGTTCTTC. It encodes CATSDHRDEQFF.